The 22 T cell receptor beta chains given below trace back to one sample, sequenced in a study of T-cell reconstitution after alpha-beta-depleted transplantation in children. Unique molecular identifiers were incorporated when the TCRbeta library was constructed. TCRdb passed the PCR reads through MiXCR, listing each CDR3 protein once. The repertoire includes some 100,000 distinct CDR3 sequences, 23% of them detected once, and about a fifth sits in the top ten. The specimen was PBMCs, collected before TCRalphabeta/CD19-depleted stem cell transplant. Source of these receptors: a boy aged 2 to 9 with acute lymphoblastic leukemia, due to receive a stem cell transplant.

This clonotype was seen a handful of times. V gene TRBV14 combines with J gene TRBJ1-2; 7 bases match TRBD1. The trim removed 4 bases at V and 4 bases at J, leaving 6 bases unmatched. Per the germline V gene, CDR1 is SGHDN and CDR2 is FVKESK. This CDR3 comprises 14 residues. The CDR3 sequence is CASSPNRGGYGYTF. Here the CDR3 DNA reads TGTGCCAGCAGCCCGAACAGGGGCGGCTATGGCTACACCTTC.

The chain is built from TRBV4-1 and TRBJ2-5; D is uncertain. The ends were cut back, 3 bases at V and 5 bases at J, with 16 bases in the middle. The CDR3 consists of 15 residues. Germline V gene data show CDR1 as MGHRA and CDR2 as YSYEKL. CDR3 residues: CASSQLTGSVETQYF. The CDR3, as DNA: TGCGCCAGCAGCCAGCTGACGGGCAGTGTGGAGACCCAGTACTTC.

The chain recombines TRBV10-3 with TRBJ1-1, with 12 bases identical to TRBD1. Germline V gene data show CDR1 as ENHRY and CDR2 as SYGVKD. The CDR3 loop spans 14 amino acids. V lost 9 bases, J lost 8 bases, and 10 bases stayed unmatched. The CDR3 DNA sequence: TGTGCCATACATTCGGGACAGGGGGCGGTCGAAGCTTTCTTT. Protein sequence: CAIHSGQGAVEAFF.

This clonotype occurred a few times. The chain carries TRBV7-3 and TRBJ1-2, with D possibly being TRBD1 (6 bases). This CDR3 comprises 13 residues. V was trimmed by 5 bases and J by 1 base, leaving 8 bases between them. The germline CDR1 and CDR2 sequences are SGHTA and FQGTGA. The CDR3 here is CASSPDSNYGYTF. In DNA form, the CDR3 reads TGTGCCAGCAGCCCGGACAGTAACTATGGCTACACCTTC.

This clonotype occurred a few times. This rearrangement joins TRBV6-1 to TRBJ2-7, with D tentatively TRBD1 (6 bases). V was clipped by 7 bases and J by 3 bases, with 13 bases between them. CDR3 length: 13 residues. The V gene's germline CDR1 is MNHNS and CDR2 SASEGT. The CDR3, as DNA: TGTGCCAGCAACAGGGACCCTGGCTACGAGCAGTACTTC. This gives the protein CASNRDPGYEQYF.

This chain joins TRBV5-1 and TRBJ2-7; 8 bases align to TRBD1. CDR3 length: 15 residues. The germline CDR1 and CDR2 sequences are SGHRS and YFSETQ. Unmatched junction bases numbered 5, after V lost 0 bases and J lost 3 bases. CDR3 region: CASSLAGGDLYEQYF. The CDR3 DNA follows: TGCGCCAGCAGCTTGGCAGGGGGCGATCTCTACGAGCAGTACTTC. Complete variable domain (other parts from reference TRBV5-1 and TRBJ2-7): KAGVTQTPRYLIKTRGQQVTLSCSPISGHRSVSWYQQTPGQGLQFLFEYFSETQRNKGNFPGRFSGRQFSNSRSEMNVSTLELGDSALYLCASSLAGGDLYEQYFGPGTRLTVT.

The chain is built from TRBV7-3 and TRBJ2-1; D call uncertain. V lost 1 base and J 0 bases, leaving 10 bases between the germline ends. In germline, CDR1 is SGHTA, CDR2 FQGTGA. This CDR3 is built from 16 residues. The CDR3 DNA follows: TGTGCCAGCAGCTTAAAGGCAGGAAGCTCCTACAATGAGCAGTTCTTC. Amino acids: CASSLKAGSSYNEQFF. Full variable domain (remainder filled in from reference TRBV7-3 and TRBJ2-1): GAGVSQTPSNKVTEKGKYVELRCDPISGHTALYWYRQSLGQGPEFLIYFQGTGAADDSGLPNDRFFAVRPEGSVSTLKIQRTERGDSAVYLCASSLKAGSSYNEQFFGPGTRLTVL.

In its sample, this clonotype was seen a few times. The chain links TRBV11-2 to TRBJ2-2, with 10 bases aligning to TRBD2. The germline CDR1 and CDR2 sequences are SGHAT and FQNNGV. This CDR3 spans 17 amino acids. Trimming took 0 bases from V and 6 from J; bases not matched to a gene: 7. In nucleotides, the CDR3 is TGTGCCAGCAGCTTAGAGGTTCGAGCGGGAGGGCCCGGGGAGCTGTTTTTT. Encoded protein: CASSLEVRAGGPGELFF. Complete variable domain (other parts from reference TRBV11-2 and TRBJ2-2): EAGVAQSPRYKIIEKRQSVAFWCNPISGHATLYWYQQILGQGPKLLIQFQNNGVVDDSQLPKDRFSAERLKGVDSTLKIQPAKLEDSAVYLCASSLEVRAGGPGELFFGEGSRLTVL.

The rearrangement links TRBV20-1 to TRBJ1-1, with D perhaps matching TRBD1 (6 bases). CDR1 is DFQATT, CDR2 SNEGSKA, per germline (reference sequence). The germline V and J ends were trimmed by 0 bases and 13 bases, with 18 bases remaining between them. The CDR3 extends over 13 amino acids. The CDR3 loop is CSARDRRGAGGFF. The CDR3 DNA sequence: TGCAGTGCTAGAGATCGGCGGGGGGCCGGGGGTTTCTTT.

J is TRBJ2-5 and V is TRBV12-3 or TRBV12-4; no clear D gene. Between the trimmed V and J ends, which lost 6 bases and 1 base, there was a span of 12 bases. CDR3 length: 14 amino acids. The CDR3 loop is CASSLLTIQETQYF. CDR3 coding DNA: TGTGCCAGCAGCTTGCTTACCATCCAAGAGACCCAGTACTTC.

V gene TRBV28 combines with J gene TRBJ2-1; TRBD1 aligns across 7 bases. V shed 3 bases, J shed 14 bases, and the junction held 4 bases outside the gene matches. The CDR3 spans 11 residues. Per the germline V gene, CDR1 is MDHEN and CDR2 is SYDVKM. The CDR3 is CASSLNRGKFF. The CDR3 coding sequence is TGTGCCAGCAGTTTGAACAGGGGCAAGTTCTTC.

CDR3: CASSRGGGFGTDTQYF. CDR3 DNA: TGTGCCAGCAGCAGAGGGGGCGGTTTCGGCACAGATACGCAGTATTTT. V gene TRBV5-6 combines with J gene TRBJ2-3, with TRBD1 identical over 7 bases. J was trimmed by 1 base and V by 4 bases; bases with no gene match: 9. The length of the CDR3 is 16 residues. Germline CDR1 reads SGHDT; CDR2 reads YYEEEE.

The CDR3 region is CASSPNSGAGYTF. Here the CDR3 DNA reads TGTGCCAGCTCACCAAATTCAGGGGCTGGCTACACCTTC. The rearrangement uses TRBV18 and TRBJ1-2; D may be TRBD1 (6 bases). The V gene's germline CDR1 is KGHSH and CDR2 LQKENI. The CDR3 sequence is 13 residues long. V shed 2 bases and J shed 7 bases, with 11 bases lying between them.

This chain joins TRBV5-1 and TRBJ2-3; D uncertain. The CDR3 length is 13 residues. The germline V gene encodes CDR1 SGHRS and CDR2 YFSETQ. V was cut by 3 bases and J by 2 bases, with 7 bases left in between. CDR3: CASSSAFTDTQYF. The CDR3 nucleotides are TGCGCCAGCAGCTCTGCTTTCACAGATACGCAGTATTTT. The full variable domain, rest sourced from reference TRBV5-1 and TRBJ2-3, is KAGVTQTPRYLIKTRGQQVTLSCSPISGHRSVSWYQQTPGQGLQFLFEYFSETQRNKGNFPGRFSGRQFSNSRSEMNVSTLELGDSALYLCASSSAFTDTQYFGPGTRLTVL.

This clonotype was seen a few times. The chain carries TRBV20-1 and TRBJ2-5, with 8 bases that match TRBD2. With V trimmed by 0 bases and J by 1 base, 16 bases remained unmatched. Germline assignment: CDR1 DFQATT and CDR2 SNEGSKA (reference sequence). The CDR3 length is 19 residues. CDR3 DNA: TGCAGTGCTAGAGATCGGGGGGGACTAAATCCCCCCTCCCAAGAGACCCAGTACTTC. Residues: CSARDRGGLNPPSQETQYF.

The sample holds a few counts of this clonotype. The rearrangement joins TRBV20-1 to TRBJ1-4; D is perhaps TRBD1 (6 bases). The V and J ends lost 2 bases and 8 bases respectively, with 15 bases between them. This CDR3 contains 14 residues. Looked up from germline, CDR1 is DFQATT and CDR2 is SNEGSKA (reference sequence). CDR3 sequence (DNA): TGCAGTGCTAGACGGGAACAGGGTGGGGAAAAACTGTTTTTT. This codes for CSARREQGGEKLFF.

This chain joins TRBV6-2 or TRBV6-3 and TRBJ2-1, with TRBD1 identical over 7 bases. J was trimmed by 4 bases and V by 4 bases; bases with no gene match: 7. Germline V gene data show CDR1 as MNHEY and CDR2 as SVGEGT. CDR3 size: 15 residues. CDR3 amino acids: CASSFLWGQYNEQFF. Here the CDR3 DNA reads TGTGCCAGCAGTTTCCTATGGGGACAGTACAATGAGCAGTTCTTC.

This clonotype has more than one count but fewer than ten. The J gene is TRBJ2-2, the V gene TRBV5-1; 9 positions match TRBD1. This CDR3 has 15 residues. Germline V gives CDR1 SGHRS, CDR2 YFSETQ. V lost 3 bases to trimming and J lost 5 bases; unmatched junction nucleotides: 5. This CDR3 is CASSWGTGSTGELFF. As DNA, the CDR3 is TGCGCCAGCAGCTGGGGGACAGGGAGTACCGGGGAGCTGTTTTTT.

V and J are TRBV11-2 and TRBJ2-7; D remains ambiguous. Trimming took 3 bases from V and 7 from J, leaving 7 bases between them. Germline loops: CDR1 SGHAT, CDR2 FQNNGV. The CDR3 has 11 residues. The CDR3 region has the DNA TGTGCCAGCAGCTTTTTGGGAGAGCAGTACTTC. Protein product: CASSFLGEQYF.

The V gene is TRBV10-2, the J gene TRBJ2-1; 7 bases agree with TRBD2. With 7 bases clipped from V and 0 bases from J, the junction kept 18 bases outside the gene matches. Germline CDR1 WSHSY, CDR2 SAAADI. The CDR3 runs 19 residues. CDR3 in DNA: TGCGCCAGCATCCCGGTCCGGGACTATTCTTCTAGCTCCTACAATGAGCAGTTCTTC. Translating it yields CASIPVRDYSSSSYNEQFF.

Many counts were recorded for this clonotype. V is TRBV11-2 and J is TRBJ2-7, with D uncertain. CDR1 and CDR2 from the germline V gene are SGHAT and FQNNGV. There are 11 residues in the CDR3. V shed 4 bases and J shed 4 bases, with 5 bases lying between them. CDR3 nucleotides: TGTGCCAGCAGCTCCAATTACGAGCAGTACTTC. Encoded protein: CASSSNYEQYF.

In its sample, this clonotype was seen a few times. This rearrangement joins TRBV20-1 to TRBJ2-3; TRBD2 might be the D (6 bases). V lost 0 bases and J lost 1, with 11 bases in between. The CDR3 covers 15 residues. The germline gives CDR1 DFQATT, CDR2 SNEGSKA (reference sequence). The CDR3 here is CSARDKRRGTDTQYF. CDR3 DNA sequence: TGCAGTGCTAGAGACAAGCGGAGGGGCACAGATACGCAGTATTTT.